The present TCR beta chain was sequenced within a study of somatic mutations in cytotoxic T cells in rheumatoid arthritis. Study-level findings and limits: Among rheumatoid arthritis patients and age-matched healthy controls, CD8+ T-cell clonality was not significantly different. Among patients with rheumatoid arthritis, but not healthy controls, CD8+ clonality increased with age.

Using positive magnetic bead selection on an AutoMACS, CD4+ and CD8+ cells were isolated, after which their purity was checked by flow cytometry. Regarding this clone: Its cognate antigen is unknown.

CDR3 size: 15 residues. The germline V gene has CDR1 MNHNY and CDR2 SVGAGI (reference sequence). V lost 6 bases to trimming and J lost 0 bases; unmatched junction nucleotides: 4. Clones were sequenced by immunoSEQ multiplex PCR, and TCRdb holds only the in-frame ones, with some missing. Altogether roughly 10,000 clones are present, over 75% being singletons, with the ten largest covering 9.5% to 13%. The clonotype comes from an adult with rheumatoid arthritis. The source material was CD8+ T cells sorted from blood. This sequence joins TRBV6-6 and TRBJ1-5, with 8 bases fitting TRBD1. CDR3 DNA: TGTGCCAGCAGATCCGACAGGGGTAGCAATCAGCCCCAGCATTTT. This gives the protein CASRSDRGSNQPQHF.